This T cell receptor (beta chain) is from a study of shared clonotypes between healthy human individuals (dated by TCRdb to 2018 to 2021). Background for the entire study: Two women and a few men aged 18 to 49 years were included in the cohort. Between about 0.85 and 8.9 billion PBMCs per donor were obtained by leukapheresis. To estimate repertoire size and how much clonotype sharing occurs between individuals, the study deeply sequenced the blood TCR repertoires of five or six healthy adults. To increase sequencing depth and limit assay-specific biases, TCR repertoire library preparation and sequencing were carried out by different laboratories using diverse techniques. Per donor, three plates each were used for CD4 naive and CD4 memory, two for CD8 naive, and one for CD8 memory.

Using the deep immunoSEQ assay, multiplex PCR amplified TCR CDR3 regions from genomic DNA. Genomic DNA extracted from each cell subset was distributed evenly over all wells of several immunoSEQ 96-well plates, and each plate served as one replicate. Each replicate PCR for sorted subsets received roughly 0.2 ug genomic DNA, equal to tens of thousands of T cell genomes. The purified libraries were quantified using a Qubit 3.0 fluorometer, sized with a Bioanalyzer 2100, and then quantified again using the KAPA Library Quantification kit. A separate single-read 150-cycle Illumina NextSeq 550 flow cell was used to sequence each immunoSEQ 96-well plate. For the original study's pipeline: Because only junctional sequences without quality scores were contained in the immunoSEQ output, filtering matching that applied to full-length reads could not be performed. Sequences were annotated with PyIR, a Python wrapper for IgBLAST v1.9, and V/J genes and CDR3 were assigned using IMGT germline references. Any read was removed if the V/J assignment was weak (E-value above 1e-6), the CDR3 was missing, or the read contained stop codons, out-of-frame junctions, or ambiguous translated residues. V3J clonotypes were defined by identical inferred V gene, J gene, and CDR3 amino acid sequence. Percentage overlap between repertoires was computed as shared unique clonotypes divided by the size of the smaller repertoire. Repertoire richness was assessed with RTK rarefaction, the Chao1 estimator, and Recon v2.1 estimates of unobserved clonotypes. Generation probabilities for all TCRbeta clonotypes obtained by the gDNA method from a handful of donors were computed using OLGA. TCRdb retrieved this table from immuneACCESS and kept in-frame rearrangements only. Not all clones are present; in checked studies, unresolved V genes account for under half, and no reason is known for the remainder. V, J and clone size derive from that table, while D and trimming were established from the DNA sequence. The sample table lists 550,000 to 600,000 clones, 98% of them with a count of one. Of the sample, less than 0.35% falls within the top ten clones.

Here is what the overall study found, with its caveats: Sharing across several donors was observed for around 4.8% of naive CD4, less than 4% of naive CD8, 2.3% of memory CD4, and approximately 0.41% of memory CD8 clonotypes. Naive subsets generally had larger estimated clonotype richness than memory subsets did. Because the study included only a small number of donors, the genetic and exposure-history diversity represented was limited. Pairwise subsampling indicated that sequencing depth was expected to affect the degree of clonotype sharing among donors. Sampling was limited to blood, and TCR repertoires in tissue likely differ from TCR repertoires in blood. Compared with non-shared clonotypes, clonotypes shared by all four sorted-subset donors had higher generation probabilities. Even with the large sequencing depth, rarefaction of the sorted-subset datasets indicated that sequencing was incomplete.

A note on this clone: This clone's antigen is unknown. One base away there is no much larger clone; base qualities are not given.

CD8 naive samples consisted of CD45RO-negative cells that were positively selected for CCR7, yielding a CD45RA+CCR7+ population without TemRA cells. Donors were healthy HIV-negative adults with no recently reported acute infections or vaccinations. Only Caucasian adults living in Nashville, Tennessee, USA were represented among the donors. After blood collection by leukapheresis, PBMCs were isolated using Ficoll-Histopaque density gradient centrifugation and then cryopreserved in the vapor phase of liquid nitrogen. Purity and quantity of every magnetically sorted T cell population were checked by analytical flow cytometry. Genomic DNA was isolated from each sorted fraction and quantified by UV absorbance on a Nanodrop 2000c. The clonotype comes from a man aged 25 to 40 in good health. The material sequenced was naive CD8+ T cells sorted from blood. Sample cell subset or site, as interpreted from the label and publication: CD45RA+CCR7+.

The CDR3 in this case is CASTLGSSYNEQFF. The DNA sequence is as follows: TGCGCCTCTACGTTGGGGAGCTCCTACAATGAGCAGTTCTTC. The sequence links TRBV10-2 to TRBJ2-1; a tentative D call is TRBD2 (5 bases match). The germline V gene yields WSHSY for CDR1 and SAAADI for CDR2. The CDR3 numbers 14 residues from cysteine through phenylalanine. This entry keeps only the CDR3 DNA: 42 bases, framed from base 1. V is pared back by 11 bases and J by 0 bases, with 14 bases lying between the germline termini.